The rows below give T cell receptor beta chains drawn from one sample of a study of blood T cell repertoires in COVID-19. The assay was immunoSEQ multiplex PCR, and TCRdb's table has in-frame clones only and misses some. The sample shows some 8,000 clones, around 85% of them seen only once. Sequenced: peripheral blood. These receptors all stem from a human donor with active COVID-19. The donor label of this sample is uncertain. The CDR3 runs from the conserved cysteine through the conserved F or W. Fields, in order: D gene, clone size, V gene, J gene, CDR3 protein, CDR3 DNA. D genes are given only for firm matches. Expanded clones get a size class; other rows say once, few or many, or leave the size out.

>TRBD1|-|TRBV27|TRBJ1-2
CASSPGTGGFYGYTF
TGTGCCAGCAGTCCCGGGACAGGGGGCTTCTATGGCTACACCTTC
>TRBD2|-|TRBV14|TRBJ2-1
CASSQDPGLAGHNNEQFF
TGTGCCAGCAGCCAAGATCCGGGACTAGCGGGACACAACAATGAGCAGTTCTTC
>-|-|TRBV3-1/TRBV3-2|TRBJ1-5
CASSQGLCRFGNQPQHF
TGTGCCAGCAGCCAAGGGCTTTGCAGGTTTGGCAATCAGCCCCAGCATTTT
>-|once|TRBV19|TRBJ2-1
CASSSRAYNEQFF
TGTGCCAGTAGTTCGCGCGCCTACAATGAGCAGTTCTTC
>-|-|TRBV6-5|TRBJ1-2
CASSPRRVWYGYTF
TGTGCCAGCAGTCCCCGGAGGGTATGGTATGGCTACACCTTC
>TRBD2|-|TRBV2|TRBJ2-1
CASERLAGVDEQFF
TGTGCCAGCGAGCGCCTAGCGGGAGTGGATGAGCAGTTCTTC
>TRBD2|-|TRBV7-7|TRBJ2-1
CASSPTSGRAGEQFF
TGTGCTAGCAGCCCAACTAGCGGGAGGGCCGGTGAGCAGTTCTTC
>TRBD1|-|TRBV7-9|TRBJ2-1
CASSLTRTGTSYNEQFF
TGTGCCAGCAGCTTAACTAGGACAGGCACTTCCTACAATGAGCAGTTCTTC
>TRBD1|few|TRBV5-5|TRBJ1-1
CASSLANRGGTEAFF
TGTGCCAGCAGCTTGGCAAACAGGGGTGGTACTGAAGCTTTCTTT
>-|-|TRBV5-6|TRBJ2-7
CASSLTGYEQYF
TGTGCCAGCAGCTTGACGGGATACGAGCAGTACTTC
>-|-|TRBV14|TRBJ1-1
CASSEGRLGDGFF
TGTGCCAGCAGCGAGGGCAGACTCGGCGATGGTTTCTTT
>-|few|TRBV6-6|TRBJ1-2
CASSYSPGQVNGYTF
TGTGCCAGCAGTTACTCACCAGGGCAGGTGAACGGCTACACCTTC
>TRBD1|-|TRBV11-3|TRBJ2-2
CASSLTLPHRGATGELFF
TGTGCCAGCAGCTTAACCTTACCGCACAGGGGGGCAACCGGGGAGCTGTTTTTT
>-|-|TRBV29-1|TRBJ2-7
CSVDQDYEQYF
TGCAGCGTTGATCAGGACTACGAGCAGTACTTC
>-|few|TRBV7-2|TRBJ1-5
CASSYRESQPQHF
TGTGCCAGCAGTTACAGGGAGAGTCAGCCCCAGCATTTT
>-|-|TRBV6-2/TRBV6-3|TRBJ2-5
CASSYSLTDTGYPGYETQYF
TGTGCCAGCAGTTACTCGCTAACCGACACGGGCTACCCGGGATATGAGACCCAGTACTTC
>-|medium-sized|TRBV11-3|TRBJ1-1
CASSLGGIEAFF
TGTGCCAGCAGCTTAGGAGGGATCGAAGCTTTCTTT
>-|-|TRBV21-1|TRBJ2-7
CASSPSQGQRSYEQYF
TGTGCCAGCAGTCCCTCTCAGGGACAGCGAAGTTACGAGCAGTACTTC
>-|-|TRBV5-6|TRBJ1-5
CASSLSPNQPQHF
TGTGCCAGCAGCTTGTCTCCGAATCAGCCCCAGCATTTT
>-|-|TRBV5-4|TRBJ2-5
CASSLSLRETQYF
TGTGCCAGCAGCCTAAGTCTTAGAGAGACCCAGTACTTC
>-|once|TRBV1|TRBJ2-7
CTSSQVCGSWNEQYF
TGCACCAGCAGCCAAGTGTGCGGGAGTTGGAACGAGCAGTACTTC
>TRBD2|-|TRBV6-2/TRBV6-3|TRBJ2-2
CASSYMGGRHTGELFF
TGTGCCAGCAGTTACATGGGCGGGAGGCACACCGGGGAGCTGTTTTTT
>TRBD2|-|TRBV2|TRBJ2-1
CASRTSGGFSYNEQFF
TGTGCCAGCAGGACTAGCGGAGGGTTCTCCTACAATGAGCAGTTCTTC
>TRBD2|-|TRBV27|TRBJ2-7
CASSRVAGAYEQYF
TGTGCCAGCAGTCGTGTAGCGGGGGCCTACGAGCAGTACTTC
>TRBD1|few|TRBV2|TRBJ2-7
CASSAGTGVEQYF
TGTGCCAGCAGTGCCGGGACAGGGGTCGAGCAGTACTTC
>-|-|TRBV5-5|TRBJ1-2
CASSLAPDTDYGYTF
TGTGCCAGCAGCTTGGCTCCCGACACCGACTATGGCTACACCTTC
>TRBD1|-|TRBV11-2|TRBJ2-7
CASSLDGQGNHEQYF
TGTGCCAGCAGCTTAGACGGACAGGGGAACCACGAGCAGTACTTC
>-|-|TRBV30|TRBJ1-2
CAWNRAESYTF
TGTGCCTGGAACCGAGCGGAAAGCTACACCTTC
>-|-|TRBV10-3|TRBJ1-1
CATTGSRGMNTEAFF
TGTGCCACCACAGGGTCCCGGGGAATGAACACTGAAGCTTTCTTT
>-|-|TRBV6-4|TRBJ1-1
CASRLMDSANTEAFF
TGTGCCAGCAGACTTATGGACAGCGCAAACACTGAAGCTTTCTTT